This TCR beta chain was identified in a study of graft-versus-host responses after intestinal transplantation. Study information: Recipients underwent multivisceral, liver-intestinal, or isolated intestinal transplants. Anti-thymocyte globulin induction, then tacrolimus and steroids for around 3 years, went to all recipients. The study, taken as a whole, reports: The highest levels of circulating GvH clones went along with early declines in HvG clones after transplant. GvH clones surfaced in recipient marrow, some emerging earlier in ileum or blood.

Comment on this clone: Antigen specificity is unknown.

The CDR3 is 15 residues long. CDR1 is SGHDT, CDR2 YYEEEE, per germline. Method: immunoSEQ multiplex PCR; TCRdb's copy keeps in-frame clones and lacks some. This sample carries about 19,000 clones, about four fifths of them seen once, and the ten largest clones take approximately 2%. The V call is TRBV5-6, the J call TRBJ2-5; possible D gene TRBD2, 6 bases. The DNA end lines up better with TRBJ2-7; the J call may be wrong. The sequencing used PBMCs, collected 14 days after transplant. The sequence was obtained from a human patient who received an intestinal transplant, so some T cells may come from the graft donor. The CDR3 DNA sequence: TGTGCCAGCAGCTTGGGAGGGGACTTAGCCTACGAGCAGTACTTC. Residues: CASSLGGDLAYEQYF.